This T cell receptor (beta chain) originates from a study of blood T cell repertoires in COVID-19. The wider study: Donors in the United States, Italy and Spain gave samples during acute or convalescent COVID-19.

Trimming cost V 1 base and J 3 bases, with 6 bases left between them. Germline-derived CDR1 and CDR2 are SGHAT and FQNNGV. The CDR3 is made up of 13 amino acids. The data were produced by immunoSEQ multiplex PCR, yet TCRdb's version contains in-frame clones alone and is incomplete. Of about 88,000 clones listed, 85% to 95% are singletons. The sequenced sample was peripheral blood. V is TRBV11-2 and J is TRBJ1-2, with D perhaps matching TRBD1 (5 bases). This receptor was obtained from a man aged 55 to 70 with acute or convalescent COVID-19. The CDR3 sequence: CASSLAGHYGYTF. In DNA, the CDR3 is TGTGCCAGCAGCTTAGCAGGGCACTATGGCTACACCTTC.